One sample yielded the 17 T cell receptor beta chains listed below, sequenced in a study of blood T cells in healthy people across ages. For the second PCR, which ran for roughly 6 to 12 cycles, a sample-barcoded 5' primer and a J-beta primer mix were used. TCRdb redid the calling of the 5' RACE reads with MiXCR, one entry per CDR3 protein. The table has hundreds of thousands of distinct CDR3 sequences, just under 25% seen once. This sample also appeared in a second study, on T cells of mothers and their children.

Input material: blood. The source is a boy aged 5-17 years in good health.

V gene TRBV7-6 combines with J gene TRBJ1-4; D gene unclear. Germline lookup yields CDR1 SGHVS and CDR2 FNYEAQ. V lost 0 bases, J lost 7 bases, and 9 bases lay in between. The CDR3 is made up of 14 amino acids. For the CDR3, the DNA is TGTGCCAGCAGCTTAGCAGCGTATCCTGAAAAACTGTTTTTT. This encodes CASSLAAYPEKLFF.

This clonotype was observed a handful of times. The chain employs TRBV12-3 or TRBV12-4 and TRBJ2-7, with a tentative D call TRBD1 (6 bases). The V end was cut by 6 bases, the J end by 7 bases, with 19 bases between. This CDR3 is built from 14 residues. In nucleotides, the CDR3 is TGTGCCAGCAGCAAAGGGGACACGCTGGGGGAGCAGTACTTC. This gives the protein CASSKGDTLGEQYF.

J is TRBJ2-3 and V is TRBV7-9; 7 positions match TRBD2. Germline V lookup: CDR1 SEHNR, CDR2 FQNEAQ (reference sequence). The CDR3 contains 16 residues. The V segment lost 1 base and the J segment 4 bases; nucleotides outside the gene matches: 8. In DNA, the CDR3 is TGTGCCAGCAGCTTAGTCAGCGGGATACCCCCAGATACGCAGTATTTT. This gives the protein CASSLVSGIPPDTQYF.

This clonotype has only a few counts. The chain has TRBV27 and TRBJ2-5, with 7 nucleotides matching TRBD2. The DNA matches TRBJ2-1 better at its end, which makes the J call doubtful. The CDR3 is made up of 14 amino acids. Germline V gene sequence: CDR1 MNHEY, CDR2 SMNVEV (reference sequence). CDR3 loop: CASRRLADYNEQFF. CDR3 in DNA: TGTGCCAGCAGGAGGCTAGCGGATTACAATGAGCAGTTCTTC.

The V call is TRBV20-1, the J call TRBJ2-1, with 7 bases aligning to TRBD1. The germline V gene encodes CDR1 DFQATT and CDR2 SNEGSKA (reference sequence). This CDR3 comprises 14 residues. V lost 0 bases, J lost 4 bases, and 3 bases stayed unmatched. CDR3 DNA: TGCAGTGCTAGAGACAGGGGGAAGTACAATGAGCAGTTCTTC. It yields the protein CSARDRGKYNEQFF.

The V call is TRBV11-2, the J call TRBJ1-1; D remains ambiguous. The CDR3 has 14 amino acids. V was cut by 5 bases and J by 4 bases, with 14 bases left in between. Germline values: CDR1 SGHAT, CDR2 FQNNGV. In nucleotides, the CDR3 is TGTGCCAGCAGCCCAGCCGGTCGTGGCACTGAAGCTTTCTTT. The encoded protein is CASSPAGRGTEAFF.

Only a few counts were recorded for this clonotype. The chain carries TRBV5-1 and TRBJ2-2; 9 nucleotides agree with TRBD1. CDR1 and CDR2 from the germline V gene are SGHRS and YFSETQ. The V segment lost 4 bases and the J segment 5 bases; nucleotides outside the gene matches: 6. CDR3 length: 15 amino acids. CDR3 in DNA: TGCGCCAGCAGCCGGGGACAGGGTTTAACCGGGGAGCTGTTTTTT. Its translation: CASSRGQGLTGELFF.

The CDR3 DNA reads as TGTGCCAGCAGCTTACCCTCGCTGGGGACCCAAGAGACCCAGTACTTC. Protein: CASSLPSLGTQETQYF. The chain links TRBV7-9 to TRBJ2-5; D is perhaps TRBD1 or TRBD2 (5 bases each). The germline V gene encodes CDR1 SEHNR and CDR2 FQNEAQ (reference sequence). Deletions cut 2 bases from V and 1 base from J, with 14 bases between. The CDR3 is 16 amino acids.

CDR3 in amino acids: CASSPMKERDTQYF. The CDR3 coding sequence is TGTGCCAGCAGCCCGATGAAGGAGAGAGATACGCAGTATTTT. V is TRBV3-1 and J is TRBJ2-3; D is undetermined. CDR3 length equals 14 residues. The germline V gene encodes CDR1 LGHDT and CDR2 YNNKEL (reference sequence). With 4 bases removed from V and 5 bases from J, the gap between germline ends came to 13 bases.

The sample holds a few counts of this clonotype. The chain is built from TRBV5-1 and TRBJ2-5, with 8 bases identical to TRBD1. The end of the DNA aligns better with TRBJ2-7, so the J call may be wrong. CDR3 size: 13 residues. The germline V gene encodes CDR1 SGHRS and CDR2 YFSETQ. The CDR3 spells CASSQDRVDEQYF. The CDR3 DNA sequence: TGCGCCAGCAGCCAGGACAGGGTCGACGAGCAGTACTTC.

This clonotype came up a few times. The chain couples TRBV15 to TRBJ1-1; D is uncertain. V shed 0 bases and J shed 4 bases, with 15 bases lying between them. The germline gives CDR1 LNHNV, CDR2 YYDKDF (reference sequence). The CDR3 is 16 residues long. The CDR3 DNA reads TGTGCCACCAGCAGAGAGAGACACATACGCCCCACTGAAGCTTTCTTT. This codes for CATSRERHIRPTEAFF.

CDR3 DNA sequence: TGTGCCAGCAGTGTCGATACCTATGGCTACACCTTC. It yields the protein CASSVDTYGYTF. The chain joins TRBV25-1 to TRBJ1-2; D gene unclear. The V gene's germline CDR1 is MGHDK and CDR2 SYGVNS. V was pared by 4 bases and J by 4 bases, with 7 bases between. This CDR3 has 12 residues.

The genes are TRBV12-3 or TRBV12-4 and TRBJ2-1; 9 nucleotides line up with TRBD2. The CDR3 loop spans 17 amino acids. The V and J ends lost 2 bases and 0 bases, in that order; junction bases with no gene match: 5. The CDR3 DNA reads TGTGCCAGCAGTTTATTGGCGGGGGGGCCCTCCTACAATGAGCAGTTCTTC. Translated, it gives CASSLLAGGPSYNEQFF.

This clonotype occurred a few times. The V gene is TRBV20-1, the J gene TRBJ1-2; 10 nucleotides line up with TRBD1. J gave up 1 base and V 5 bases, and 1 base lay outside the gene matches. The germline gives CDR1 DFQATT, CDR2 SNEGSKA (reference sequence). This CDR3 has 13 residues. CDR3 in DNA: TGCAGTGCTGGGGACAGGGGTAACTATGGCTACACCTTC. Amino acids: CSAGDRGNYGYTF.

The chain links TRBV10-3 to TRBJ2-2; D uncertain. There are 17 residues in the CDR3. Trimming removed 5 bases from V and 4 bases from J, with 20 bases in between. In germline, CDR1 is ENHRY, CDR2 SYGVKD. CDR3 coding DNA: TGTGCCATCAGTTCCCCCACTGAGAGAGGCGGCACCGGGGAGCTGTTTTTT. Translation: CAISSPTERGGTGELFF.

The sample holds a few counts of this clonotype. The chain carries TRBV11-3 and TRBJ2-5, with a tentative D call TRBD2 (5 bases). The CDR3 is made up of 15 amino acids. Germline V CDR1 and CDR2: SGHNT, YENEEA. V lost 4 bases and J lost 5, with 17 bases in between. The CDR3 here is CASSSSQILGETQYF. CDR3 in DNA: TGTGCCAGCAGCTCATCCCAGATACTAGGGGAGACCCAGTACTTC. Full variable domain (outside the CDR3, taken from reference TRBV11-3 and TRBJ2-5): EAGVVQSPRYKIIEKKQPVAFWCNPISGHNTLYWYLQNLGQGPELLIRYENEEAVDDSQLPKDRFSAERLKGVDSTLKIQPAELGDSAVYLCASSSSQILGETQYFGPGTRLLVL.

The chain links TRBV2 to TRBJ2-1; 11 positions match TRBD2. The V and J ends lost 9 bases and 0 bases, in that order; junction bases with no gene match: 7. The CDR3 is 16 residues long. From germline, CDR1 is SNHLY and CDR2 FYNNEI. The DNA for the CDR3 is TGTGCCAGTAGCGGGAGGGCCCGTAGCTCCTACAATGAGCAGTTCTTC. Translation: CASSGRARSSYNEQFF.